These T cell receptor beta chains were read from a single sample in a study of T cells in narcolepsy. Generated by immunoSEQ multiplex PCR, the TCRdb table keeps only in-frame clones and is missing some. This repertoire shows some 30,000 clones, over 75% found once; its top ten account for about 0.9%. The specimen sequenced was memory (CD45RA-) CD4+ T cells from blood. These receptors originate from a human donor in good health. Both conserved end residues are part of each CDR3. Each record gives: D gene, J gene, V gene, CDR3 length, clone size, CDR3 DNA, CDR3 protein. The D gene is left open where the match is weak. Not every row has a clone size; where given, it reads once, few, many or a size class.

d_gene: NA; j_gene: TRBJ1-2; v_gene: TRBV2; len: 13; abundance: NA; CDR3nt: TGTGCCAGCAGTGAGTCGCCTACACATGGCTACACCTTC; CDR3aa: CASSESPTHGYTF
d_gene: TRBD2; j_gene: TRBJ2-7; v_gene: TRBV18; len: 14; abundance: NA; CDR3nt: TGTGCCAGCTCACTGGGACTATCCTCCTACGAGCAGTACTTC; CDR3aa: CASSLGLSSYEQYF
d_gene: NA; j_gene: TRBJ2-1; v_gene: TRBV7-6; len: 16; abundance: NA; CDR3nt: TGTGCCAGCAGCTTCGCTAGCCCGAGCTCCTACAATGAGCAGTTCTTC; CDR3aa: CASSFASPSSYNEQFF
d_gene: NA; j_gene: TRBJ2-2; v_gene: TRBV10-1; len: 13; abundance: NA; CDR3nt: TGCGCCAGCAGTTACGAGAACACCGGGGAGCTGTTTTTT; CDR3aa: CASSYENTGELFF
d_gene: NA; j_gene: TRBJ2-7; v_gene: TRBV28; len: 15; abundance: NA; CDR3nt: TGTGCCAGCAGTTTTTCCGAGCGGCTTTCTTACGAGCAGTACTTC; CDR3aa: CASSFSERLSYEQYF
d_gene: TRBD1; j_gene: TRBJ1-2; v_gene: TRBV6-1; len: 17; abundance: NA; CDR3nt: TGTGCCAGCAGTGAAGGCTCAGGGGGCTGGTATGACTATGGCTACACCTTC; CDR3aa: CASSEGSGGWYDYGYTF
d_gene: NA; j_gene: TRBJ2-5; v_gene: TRBV2; len: 15; abundance: NA; CDR3nt: TGTGCCAGCAGTGAGCGGTCGGGAGACGCAGAGACCCAGTACTTC; CDR3aa: CASSERSGDAETQYF
d_gene: NA; j_gene: TRBJ2-7; v_gene: TRBV6-1; len: 15; abundance: NA; CDR3nt: TGTGCCAGCAGTTCCCCCGCGGGTCCCGCCTACGAGCAGTACTTC; CDR3aa: CASSSPAGPAYEQYF
d_gene: TRBD1; j_gene: TRBJ2-5; v_gene: TRBV25-1; len: 14; abundance: once; CDR3nt: TGTGCCAGCTCGCCCGGGACAGCGGTGAGGGCCCAGTACTTC; CDR3aa: CASSPGTAVRAQYF
d_gene: TRBD1; j_gene: TRBJ1-4; v_gene: TRBV7-6; len: 15; abundance: NA; CDR3nt: TGTGCCAGCAGCTTCGGGACAGGACCTAATGAAAAACTGTTTTTT; CDR3aa: CASSFGTGPNEKLFF
d_gene: NA; j_gene: TRBJ2-7; v_gene: TRBV5-1; len: 14; abundance: NA; CDR3nt: TGCGCCAGTAACCGGGACACCCCAGGAGACGAGCAGTACTTC; CDR3aa: CASNRDTPGDEQYF
d_gene: NA; j_gene: TRBJ2-7; v_gene: TRBV9; len: 15; abundance: few; CDR3nt: TGTGCCAGCAGCGTAGGGGGAGGGGGAACCTACGAGCAGTACTTC; CDR3aa: CASSVGGGGTYEQYF
d_gene: NA; j_gene: TRBJ1-4; v_gene: TRBV5-8; len: 14; abundance: few; CDR3nt: TGTGCCAGCAGCTTCATCCAGGGCGGAGAAAAACTGTTTTTT; CDR3aa: CASSFIQGGEKLFF
d_gene: TRBD1; j_gene: TRBJ2-2; v_gene: TRBV28; len: 16; abundance: NA; CDR3nt: TGTGCCAGCAGAAGGACAGGGATAAGTGACACCGGGGAGCTGTTTTTT; CDR3aa: CASRRTGISDTGELFF
d_gene: TRBD1; j_gene: TRBJ1-2; v_gene: TRBV5-1; len: 14; abundance: NA; CDR3nt: TGCGCCAGCAGCTCTGACAGGGAGGCCTATGGCTACACCTTC; CDR3aa: CASSSDREAYGYTF
d_gene: TRBD1; j_gene: TRBJ2-6; v_gene: TRBV19; len: 18; abundance: NA; CDR3nt: TGTGCCAGTAGTAAACTGGGACAGGGGGCGGGTGGGGCCAACGTCCTGACTTTC; CDR3aa: CASSKLGQGAGGANVLTF
d_gene: NA; j_gene: TRBJ1-2; v_gene: TRBV4-2; len: 15; abundance: NA; CDR3nt: TGTGCCAGCAGCCAAGGAAGACAGACTAACTATGGCTACACCTTC; CDR3aa: CASSQGRQTNYGYTF
d_gene: NA; j_gene: TRBJ2-4; v_gene: TRBV15; len: 15; abundance: NA; CDR3nt: TGTGCCACCAGCAATGAGGAGGTGATCAAAAACATTCAGTACTTC; CDR3aa: CATSNEEVIKNIQYF
d_gene: TRBD1; j_gene: TRBJ1-3; v_gene: TRBV10-3; len: 16; abundance: once; CDR3nt: TGTGCCATCAGCCCCGGGACAGGGATCTCTGGAAACACCATATATTTT; CDR3aa: CAISPGTGISGNTIYF
d_gene: NA; j_gene: TRBJ1-4; v_gene: TRBV7-8; len: 13; abundance: NA; CDR3nt: TGTGCCAGCAGCTTAAGCCGGGCCCCCGTTCTGTTTTTT; CDR3aa: CASSLSRAPVLFF
d_gene: NA; j_gene: TRBJ1-5; v_gene: TRBV7-2; len: 13; abundance: NA; CDR3nt: TGTGCCAGCAGCTTAAGAGGTAATCAGCCCCAGCATTTT; CDR3aa: CASSLRGNQPQHF
d_gene: NA; j_gene: TRBJ2-5; v_gene: TRBV10-2; len: 14; abundance: NA; CDR3nt: TGCGCCAGCAGGGGGGTTCGGGACCAAGAGACCCAGTACTTC; CDR3aa: CASRGVRDQETQYF
d_gene: NA; j_gene: TRBJ2-4; v_gene: TRBV11-2; len: 14; abundance: NA; CDR3nt: TGTGCCAGCAGCTTAGGGCCTGGCAGGGACATTCAGTACTTC; CDR3aa: CASSLGPGRDIQYF
d_gene: NA; j_gene: TRBJ1-1; v_gene: TRBV18; len: 12; abundance: NA; CDR3nt: TGTGCCAGCTCACCGGGGGCGGTTGAAGCTTTCTTT; CDR3aa: CASSPGAVEAFF
d_gene: NA; j_gene: TRBJ2-4; v_gene: TRBV29-1; len: 14; abundance: NA; CDR3nt: TGCAGCGTTTTGAGAGACATAGCCAAAAACATTCAGTACTTC; CDR3aa: CSVLRDIAKNIQYF
d_gene: NA; j_gene: TRBJ1-1; v_gene: TRBV20-1; len: 11; abundance: NA; CDR3nt: TGCAGTGCGACGGGACCGTCGAAAGCTTTCTTT; CDR3aa: CSATGPSKAFF
d_gene: NA; j_gene: TRBJ1-6; v_gene: TRBV6-5; len: 13; abundance: NA; CDR3nt: TGTGCCAGCAGTACGGCAGGGAATTCACCCCTCCACTTT; CDR3aa: CASSTAGNSPLHF
d_gene: NA; j_gene: TRBJ2-7; v_gene: TRBV13; len: 12; abundance: NA; CDR3nt: TGTGCCAGCAGCTTACGTTCCTACGAGCAGTACTTC; CDR3aa: CASSLRSYEQYF
d_gene: TRBD2; j_gene: TRBJ2-1; v_gene: TRBV28; len: 15; abundance: NA; CDR3nt: TGTGCCAGCTGCGGGGGGAGCAGCTCCTACAATGAGCAGTTCTTC; CDR3aa: CASCGGSSSYNEQFF
d_gene: TRBD1; j_gene: TRBJ1-4; v_gene: TRBV29-1; len: 14; abundance: NA; CDR3nt: TGCAGCGTGATTACAGGGGGCGTTAATGAAAAACTGTTTTTT; CDR3aa: CSVITGGVNEKLFF
d_gene: TRBD1; j_gene: TRBJ2-1; v_gene: TRBV28; len: 16; abundance: NA; CDR3nt: TGTGCCAGCAGTCCCCGACAGGGGACCTACAACAATGAGCAGTTCTTC; CDR3aa: CASSPRQGTYNNEQFF
d_gene: NA; j_gene: TRBJ1-1; v_gene: TRBV29-1; len: 13; abundance: NA; CDR3nt: TGCAGCGTTGAAGGGGCGGCGAACACTGAAGCTTTCTTT; CDR3aa: CSVEGAANTEAFF
d_gene: NA; j_gene: TRBJ1-2; v_gene: TRBV5-5; len: 15; abundance: NA; CDR3nt: TGTGCCAGCAGCCCGGGGGGGTCCGCTAACTATGGCTACACCTTC; CDR3aa: CASSPGGSANYGYTF